A single sample is the source of the 16 T cell receptor beta chains below, sequenced in a study of human T cells and chemical hapten exposure. The time point is: patch test 1, 2 weeks after DPC sensitization. As for treatment: therapeutic diphenylcyclopropenone sensitization with weekly scalp DPC. TCRdb called the RACE reads again in MiXCR, with one record for every CDR3 protein. The profile covers some 190,000 distinct CDR3 sequences, with approximately 20% appearing a single time and under 7.5% taken by the ten largest. Material: whole blood, obtained in connection with sensitization to the hapten diphenylcyclopropenone (DPC). The source of these receptors is a woman aged 45-60 years with alopecia areata. Some clones in this sample may be carry-over from other donors' samples.

The chain employs TRBV29-1 and TRBJ2-7; 11 bases match TRBD1. Germline trimming cut 4 bases from V and 3 bases from J; bases unmatched to any gene: 8. CDR1 and CDR2 (germline): SQVTM, ANQGSEA. This CDR3 contains 15 residues. CDR3 protein: CSVGVPGTGGYEQYF. CDR3 bases: TGCAGCGTTGGAGTGCCCGGGACAGGGGGCTACGAGCAGTACTTC.

This clonotype was seen a few times. This sequence joins TRBV7-2 and TRBJ2-1, with D possibly matching TRBD2 (6 bases). The CDR3 runs 15 residues. V shed 4 bases and J shed 0 bases, with 10 bases lying between them. Per the germline V gene, CDR1 is SGHTA and CDR2 is FQGNSA. CDR3 in DNA: TGTGCCAGCAGCTCACGGCGGGGCTCCTACAATGAGCAGTTCTTC. Translated: CASSSRRGSYNEQFF.

This clonotype appeared a few times. The gene calls are TRBV27 and TRBJ1-2; tentative D call: TRBD1 (6 bases). Deletions cut 8 bases from V and 3 bases from J, with 13 bases between. CDR1 is MNHEY, CDR2 SMNVEV, per germline (reference sequence). The CDR3 spans 13 residues. The CDR3 DNA sequence: TGTGCCAGCGGGCCGACAGGAGACTATGGCTACACCTTC. It codes for CASGPTGDYGYTF.

The chain has TRBV27 and TRBJ2-4; no reliable D call. The CDR3 has 14 residues. V shed 3 bases and J shed 9 bases, with 15 bases lying between them. Germline CDR1 MNHEY, CDR2 SMNVEV (reference sequence). The CDR3 nucleotides are TGTGCCAGCAGTTTCGAGCCTAGAATCGGCATTCAGTACTTC. It specifies CASSFEPRIGIQYF.

This sequence joins TRBV5-1 and TRBJ2-5; TRBD1 might be the D (6 bases). V lost 4 bases, J lost 4 bases, and 20 bases lay in between. Germline lookup yields CDR1 SGHRS and CDR2 YFSETQ. There are 16 residues in the CDR3. In nucleotides, the CDR3 is TGCGCCAGCAGCACACGTTCTGGGGGCAGGGGAGAGACCCAGTACTTC. Translation gives CASSTRSGGRGETQYF.

The chain uses TRBV5-1 and TRBJ2-2; 11 nucleotides line up with TRBD2. CDR3 length equals 20 residues. The J segment lost 6 bases and the V segment lost 0 bases, leaving 16 bases of the junction unmatched. Germline V gene data show CDR1 as SGHRS and CDR2 as YFSETQ. CDR3 sequence reads: CASSLGRALAGDGYAGELFF. Written as DNA, the CDR3 is TGCGCCAGCAGCTTGGGAAGGGCACTAGCGGGAGATGGTTACGCCGGGGAGCTGTTTTTT.

V and J are TRBV7-8 and TRBJ2-7; 15 bases align to TRBD2. The germline CDR1 and CDR2 sequences are SGHVS and FQNEAQ. The J segment lost 4 bases and the V segment lost 6 bases, leaving 4 bases of the junction unmatched. This CDR3 is built from 15 residues. In DNA, the CDR3 is TGTGCCAGCAGAGGACTAGCGGGAGGGAGTTACGAGCAGTACTTC. Residues: CASRGLAGGSYEQYF.

This sequence joins TRBV9 and TRBJ1-6; maybe TRBD1 (6 bases). V was trimmed by 3 bases and J by 8 bases, leaving 12 bases between them. CDR1 and CDR2 from the germline V gene are SGDLS and YYNGEE. This CDR3 is 14 amino acids long. The CDR3 nucleotides are TGTGCCAGCAGCGCACAGGGATTAGATTCACCCCTCCACTTT. It encodes CASSAQGLDSPLHF.

This clonotype was seen only a few times. The rearrangement links TRBV9 to TRBJ1-4, with D perhaps TRBD1 (6 bases). Trimming took off 0 bases at V and 8 bases at J, with 14 bases between the two ends. CDR1 SGDLS and CDR2 YYNGEE come from the germline V gene. This CDR3 comprises 15 residues. The CDR3: CASSVGTARGEKLFF. In DNA form, the CDR3 reads TGTGCCAGCAGCGTAGGGACAGCTCGAGGCGAAAAACTGTTTTTT.

Many counts were recorded for this clonotype. V is TRBV29-1 and J is TRBJ2-5, with D perhaps matching TRBD1 or TRBD2 (6 bases each). Germline V lookup: CDR1 SQVTM, CDR2 ANQGSEA. This CDR3 has 15 residues. V lost 6 bases and J lost 3, with 20 bases in between. The CDR3 region has the DNA TGCAGCGTAGGGGGAGGACGGCAGGCCGAAGAGACCCAGTACTTC. This translates into CSVGGGRQAEETQYF.

The chain carries TRBV27 and TRBJ2-5; no clear D. There are 11 residues in the CDR3. CDR1 MNHEY and CDR2 SMNVEV come from the germline V gene (reference sequence). Trimming took 6 bases from V and 5 from J, leaving 7 bases between them. CDR3 nucleotides: TGTGCCAGCAGAGTTTTCGAGACCCAGTACTTC. Translated, it gives CASRVFETQYF.

This clonotype was counted between two and nine times. The V gene is TRBV2, the J gene TRBJ1-2; D may be TRBD1 (6 bases). V was shortened by 7 bases and J by 5 bases, with 17 bases between the two germline ends. The CDR3 is made up of 14 amino acids. The germline V gene encodes CDR1 SNHLY and CDR2 FYNNEI. CDR3 sequence reads: CASTNSGQSYGYTF. CDR3 sequence (DNA): TGTGCCAGCACGAATTCGGGACAAAGTTATGGCTACACCTTC.

This clonotype was seen only a few times. The V gene is TRBV7-3, the J gene TRBJ2-5, with a possible D match to TRBD2 (6 bases). The germline V gene encodes CDR1 SGHTA and CDR2 FQGTGA. V lost 3 bases, J lost 5 bases, and 13 bases lay in between. The CDR3 extends over 14 amino acids. Written as DNA, the CDR3 is TGTGCCAGCAGCTTTGGCGGGATTGGTGAGACCCAGTACTTC. Protein sequence: CASSFGGIGETQYF.

V gene TRBV29-1 combines with J gene TRBJ2-5; TRBD2 matches 9 bases. Losses at the gene ends were 4 bases for V and 3 bases for J; bases not matched to a gene: 12. Germline assignment: CDR1 SQVTM and CDR2 ANQGSEA. The CDR3 is made up of 16 amino acids. The CDR3 loop reads CSVGGLAGRNKETQYF. DNA of the CDR3: TGCAGCGTTGGTGGGCTAGCGGGGCGAAACAAAGAGACCCAGTACTTC.

The chain uses TRBV6-1 and TRBJ1-5; D unclear. Germline CDR1 and CDR2: MNHNS and SASEGT. Trimming took 0 bases from V and 5 from J, leaving 14 bases between them. CDR3 length equals 16 residues. The DNA of the CDR3 is TGTGCCAGCAGTGAAGCGTCCGGCAGGATTTATCAGCCCCAGCATTTT. Its translation is CASSEASGRIYQPQHF.

This clonotype turned up a few times. The genes are TRBV14 and TRBJ1-2, with D uncertain. The germline V and J ends were trimmed by 0 bases and 4 bases, with 6 bases remaining between them. CDR1 SGHDN and CDR2 FVKESK come from the germline V gene. This CDR3 contains 13 residues. CDR3 DNA: TGTGCCAGCAGCCAAGAACACTTCTATGGCTACACCTTC. It translates to CASSQEHFYGYTF.